Each of the 15 T cell receptor beta chains below was sequenced from the same sample in a study of regulatory T cells in long-lasting Graves disease (TCRdb year 2021). Libraries were prepared through multiplex PCR. TCRdb records Illumina HiSeq 4000 as the sequencer. To build TCR beta libraries, CDR3 regions were amplified by Arm-PCR using iRepertoire HTBI primers. TCRdb reprocessing: public reads trimmed at Q25 with fastp, clones called with MiXCR, in-frame beta chains kept. Rows merge per CDR3 protein into single entries with the most common DNA and genes. In this sample the table shows under 300,000 distinct CDR3 sequences, over 20% of which occur a single time. The top ten clonotypes cover approximately 14% of the sample. The time point label for this specimen denotes: newly diagnosed GD, antithyroid drugs for less than 3 months. RNA was extracted from PBMCs in TRIzol for both TCR sequencing and RNA sequencing.

The sample here was peripheral blood mononuclear cells (PBMCs), taken at new diagnosis, from a patient treated with antithyroid drugs. The receptor source for this set is a female donor with Graves disease.

The rearrangement joins TRBV15 to TRBJ2-3; maybe TRBD1 (7 bases). From germline, CDR1 is LNHNV and CDR2 YYDKDF (reference sequence). Trimming shortened V by 4 bases and J by 2 bases, and 10 bases separated the two germline ends. The length of the CDR3 is 14 residues. The DNA for the CDR3 is TGTGCCACCAGCACAGGGGGGTCCACAGATACGCAGTATTTT. It yields the protein CATSTGGSTDTQYF.

This clonotype was found many times. The chain combines TRBV6-2 or TRBV6-3 with TRBJ2-5; TRBD2 might be the D (7 bases). Germline lookup yields CDR1 MNHEY and CDR2 SVGEGT. This CDR3 contains 15 residues. Between the trimmed V and J ends, which lost 6 bases and 4 bases, there was a span of 18 bases. CDR3 sequence (DNA): TGTGCCAGCAGCCCGGTGGGGGGGCTAAGAGAGACCCAGTACTTC. Residues: CASSPVGGLRETQYF.

J is TRBJ2-4 and V is TRBV11-2; D may match TRBD1 or TRBD2 (6 bases each). Germline CDR1 reads SGHAT; CDR2 reads FQNNGV. V lost 5 bases and J 9 bases, leaving 23 bases between the germline ends. The CDR3 consists of 16 residues. This CDR3 reads CASSPIRGADWAIQYF. CDR3 nucleotides: TGTGCCAGCAGCCCCATTAGGGGGGCAGACTGGGCCATTCAGTACTTC. The complete variable domain, with remaining parts taken from reference TRBV11-2 and TRBJ2-4, reads EAGVAQSPRYKIIEKRQSVAFWCNPISGHATLYWYQQILGQGPKLLIQFQNNGVVDDSQLPKDRFSAERLKGVDSTLKIQPAKLEDSAVYLCASSPIRGADWAIQYFGAGTRLSVL.

This clonotype was detected many times. The chain couples TRBV12-3 or TRBV12-4 to TRBJ2-1; D gene uncertain. The length of the CDR3 is 14 residues. The CDR3 DNA is TGTGCAGCAGGTCGGGCCTATCAAGCCAATGAGCAGTTCTTC. Encoded protein: CAAGRAYQANEQFF.

This clonotype was counted many times. The chain carries TRBV3-1 and TRBJ1-1; possible D gene TRBD1, 5 bases. The CDR3 runs to 13 residues. Trimming took 8 bases from V and 5 from J, leaving 15 bases between them. In germline, CDR1 is LGHDT, CDR2 YNNKEL (reference sequence). The CDR3 nucleotides read TGTGCCAGCGGACACGGGGATGGAACTGAAGCTTTCTTT. Protein product: CASGHGDGTEAFF.

This clonotype was detected many times. The chain carries TRBV3-1 and TRBJ2-7; D uncertain. Trimming removed 0 bases from V and 4 bases from J, with 10 bases in between. Germline loops: CDR1 LGHDT, CDR2 YNNKEL (reference sequence). The CDR3 is 14 amino acids. The CDR3 loop reads CASSQDASSYEQYF. The CDR3, as DNA: TGTGCCAGCAGCCAAGATGCGAGTTCGTACGAGCAGTACTTC.

In this sample, this clonotype turned up many times. This sequence joins TRBV20-1 and TRBJ1-2, with 9 bases identical to TRBD1. Germline loops: CDR1 DFQATT, CDR2 SNEGSKA (reference sequence). V lost 5 bases to trimming and J lost 5 bases; unmatched junction nucleotides: 12. This CDR3 is built from 15 residues. CDR3 nucleotides: TGCAGTGCTGAGCTCAGCCCGGGACAGGGTTATGGCTACACCTTC. This translates into CSAELSPGQGYGYTF.

This clonotype was recorded many times. This chain uses TRBV6-2 or TRBV6-3 with TRBJ2-2; 10 bases fit TRBD1. The V gene's germline CDR1 is MNHEY and CDR2 SVGEGT. This CDR3 is built from 14 residues. The ends lost 11 bases at V and 3 bases at J; junction bases unmatched: 6. CDR3 coding DNA: TGTGCCGCAAGACAGGGGGCGTACACCGGGGAGCTGTTTTTT. Its protein product is CAARQGAYTGELFF.

The chain carries TRBV13 and TRBJ2-1, with 9 bases fitting TRBD2. The CDR3 is 14 residues long. Unmatched junction bases numbered 4, after V lost 0 bases and J lost 10 bases. The germline V gene has CDR1 PRHDT and CDR2 FYEKMQ (reference sequence). The CDR3 protein is CASSLGLAGSEQFF. As DNA, the CDR3 is TGTGCCAGCAGCTTAGGGCTAGCGGGATCAGAGCAGTTCTTC.

This clonotype was observed many times. The chain uses TRBV9 and TRBJ1-1, with a tentative D call TRBD1 (6 bases). Germline V gene data show CDR1 as SGDLS and CDR2 as YYNGEE. V dropped 3 bases and J dropped 0 bases, with 12 bases sitting between them. The CDR3 contains 15 residues. The CDR3 DNA reads as TGTGCCAGCAGCGCCCGGGACACTTTGAACACTGAAGCTTTCTTT. Protein sequence: CASSARDTLNTEAFF.

Only a few counts were recorded for this clonotype. A read error is possible here, since a much larger clone lies one base away. This chain uses TRBV7-9 with TRBJ2-1, with 9 positions matching TRBD2. The germline V gene encodes CDR1 SEHNR and CDR2 FQNEAQ (reference sequence). The trim removed 0 bases at V and 14 bases at J, leaving 8 bases unmatched. The CDR3 covers 14 residues. CDR3 loop: CASSLALSRGGKFF. The CDR3 DNA sequence: TGTGCCAGCAGCTTAGCGCTCTCGCGGGGGGGCAAGTTCTTC.

This clonotype was counted ten times or more. This rearrangement joins TRBV12-3 or TRBV12-4 to TRBJ2-2; D gene ambiguous. The CDR3 extends over 14 amino acids. The germline V and J ends were trimmed by 6 bases and 1 base, with 9 bases remaining between them. In DNA, the CDR3 is TGTGCCAGCAGCAGACGTCGGAACACCGGGGAGCTGTTTTTT. Translated, it gives CASSRRRNTGELFF.

The V and J genes are TRBV14 and TRBJ2-2; the match to TRBD1 covers 10 bases. CDR3 size: 15 residues. Unmatched junction bases numbered 3, after V lost 4 bases and J lost 4 bases. Germline V CDR1 and CDR2: SGHDN, FVKESK. The CDR3 bases are TGTGCCAGCAGCCTCCGGACAGGGGGCACCGGGGAGCTGTTTTTT. Amino acid sequence: CASSLRTGGTGELFF.

This clonotype was found many times. This chain links TRBV20-1 with TRBJ1-5; D remains ambiguous. CDR3 length equals 14 residues. Trimming left V 1 base short and J 3 bases short, with 10 bases between. Germline lookup yields CDR1 DFQATT and CDR2 SNEGSKA (reference sequence). This chain's CDR3 is CSARVGSPNQPQHF. In nucleotides, the CDR3 is TGCAGTGCTAGAGTCGGGAGCCCCAATCAGCCCCAGCATTTT.

This clonotype showed up many times. V and J are TRBV7-9 and TRBJ2-3; 8 nucleotides match TRBD1. This CDR3 comprises 15 residues. Germline CDR1 SEHNR, CDR2 FQNEAQ (reference sequence). After removal of 3 bases from V and 2 bases from J, the junction contained 4 bases not matched to a gene. Written as DNA, the CDR3 is TGTGCCAGCAGCTTCAGGGGGCGCGTCACAGATACGCAGTATTTT. It specifies CASSFRGRVTDTQYF.